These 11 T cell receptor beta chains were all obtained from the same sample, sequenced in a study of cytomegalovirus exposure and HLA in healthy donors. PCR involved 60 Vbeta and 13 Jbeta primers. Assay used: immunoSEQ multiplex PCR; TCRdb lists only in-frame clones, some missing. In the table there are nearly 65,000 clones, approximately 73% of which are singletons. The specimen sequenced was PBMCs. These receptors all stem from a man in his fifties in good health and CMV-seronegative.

The CDR3 loop is CASASGTGGNYGYTF. CDR3 DNA sequence: TGTGCCAGCGCTTCCGGGACAGGGGGTAACTATGGCTACACCTTC. This rearrangement joins TRBV7-8 to TRBJ1-2, with 11 nucleotides matching TRBD1. Germline V gives CDR1 SGHVS, CDR2 FQNEAQ. There are 15 residues in the CDR3. Trimming cost V 8 bases and J 1 base; bases outside gene matches: 6.

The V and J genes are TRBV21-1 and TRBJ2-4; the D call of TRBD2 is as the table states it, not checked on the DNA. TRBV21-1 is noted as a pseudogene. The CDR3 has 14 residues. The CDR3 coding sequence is TGTGCCAGCAGCAAGGTACTGGCCAAAAACATTCAGTACTTC. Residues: CASSKVLAKNIQYF.

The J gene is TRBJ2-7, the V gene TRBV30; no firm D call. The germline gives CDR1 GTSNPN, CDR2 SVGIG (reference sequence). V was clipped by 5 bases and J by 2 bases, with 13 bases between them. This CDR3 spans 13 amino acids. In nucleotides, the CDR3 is TGTGCCTGGCATACCTCGGCGGCCTACGAGCAGTACTTC. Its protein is CAWHTSAAYEQYF.

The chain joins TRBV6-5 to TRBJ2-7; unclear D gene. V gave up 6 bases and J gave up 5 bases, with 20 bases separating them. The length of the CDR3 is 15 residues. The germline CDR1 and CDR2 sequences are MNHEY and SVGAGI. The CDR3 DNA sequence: TGTGCCAGCAGCCCGCCACCCGAATTAAGCCACGAGCAGTACTTC. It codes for CASSPPPELSHEQYF.

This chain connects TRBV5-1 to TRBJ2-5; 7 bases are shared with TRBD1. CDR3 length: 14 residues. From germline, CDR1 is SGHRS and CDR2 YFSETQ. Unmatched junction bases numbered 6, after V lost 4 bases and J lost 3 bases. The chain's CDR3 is CASSLGTAEETQYF. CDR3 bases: TGCGCCAGCAGCCTAGGGACAGCCGAAGAGACCCAGTACTTC.

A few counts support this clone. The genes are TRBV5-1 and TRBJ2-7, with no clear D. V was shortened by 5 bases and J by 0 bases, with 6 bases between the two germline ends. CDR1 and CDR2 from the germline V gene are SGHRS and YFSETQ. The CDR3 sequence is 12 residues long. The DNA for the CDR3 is TGCGCCAGCAGATACAGCTCCTACGAGCAGTACTTC. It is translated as CASRYSSYEQYF. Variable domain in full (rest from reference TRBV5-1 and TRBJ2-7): KAGVTQTPRYLIKTRGQQVTLSCSPISGHRSVSWYQQTPGQGLQFLFEYFSETQRNKGNFPGRFSGRQFSNSRSEMNVSTLELGDSALYLCASRYSSYEQYFGPGTRLTVT.

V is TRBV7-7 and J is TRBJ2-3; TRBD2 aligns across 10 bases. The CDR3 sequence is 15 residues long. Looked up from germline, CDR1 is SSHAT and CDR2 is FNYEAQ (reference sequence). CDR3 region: CASGPSSGRADTQYF. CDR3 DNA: TGTGCTAGCGGGCCCTCTAGCGGGAGAGCAGATACGCAGTATTTT.

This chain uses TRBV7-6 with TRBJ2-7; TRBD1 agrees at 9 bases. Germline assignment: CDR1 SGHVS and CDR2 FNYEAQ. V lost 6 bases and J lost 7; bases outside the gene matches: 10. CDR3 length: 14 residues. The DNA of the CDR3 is TGTGCCAGCAGAGCCGGGACAGGGTCGTTGGAGCAGTACTTC. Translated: CASRAGTGSLEQYF.

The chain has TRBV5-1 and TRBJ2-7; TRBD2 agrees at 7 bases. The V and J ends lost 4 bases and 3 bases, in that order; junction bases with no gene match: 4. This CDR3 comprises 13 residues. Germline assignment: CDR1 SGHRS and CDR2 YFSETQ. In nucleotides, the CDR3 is TGCGCCAGCAGCCTCGGGACTAACTACGAGCAGTACTTC. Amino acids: CASSLGTNYEQYF.

In nucleotides, the CDR3 is TGTGCCAGCAGTGGGACTAGCGGGGCCTACAATGAGCAGTTCTTC. The encoded protein is CASSGTSGAYNEQFF. This rearrangement joins TRBV6-4 to TRBJ2-1; 12 bases fit TRBD2. Germline CDR1 reads MRHNA; CDR2 reads SNTAGT. Trimming took 4 bases from V and 2 from J; bases not matched to a gene: 0. This CDR3 is built from 15 residues.

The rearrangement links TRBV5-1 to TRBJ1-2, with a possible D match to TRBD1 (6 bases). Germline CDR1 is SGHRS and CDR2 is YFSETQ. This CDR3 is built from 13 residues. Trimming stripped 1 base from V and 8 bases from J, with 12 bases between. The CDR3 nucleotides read TGCGCCAGCAGCTTGACCGGGACACCCGGCTACACCTTC. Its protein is CASSLTGTPGYTF. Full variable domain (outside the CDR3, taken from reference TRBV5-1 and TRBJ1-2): KAGVTQTPRYLIKTRGQQVTLSCSPISGHRSVSWYQQTPGQGLQFLFEYFSETQRNKGNFPGRFSGRQFSNSRSEMNVSTLELGDSALYLCASSLTGTPGYTFGSGTRLTVV.